These 17 T cell receptor beta chains share one sample of origin, sequenced in a study of blood T cell repertoires in COVID-19 (dated by TCRdb to about 2020). The library was built by means of the immunoSEQ multiplex PCR assay. TCRdb mirrors the immuneACCESS table, restricted to in-frame sequences. Some clones are absent from its copies; in checked studies, under half trace to an unresolved V gene, and the reason for the others is unknown. A total of 140,000 to 150,000 clones appear in this sample, 60% to 85% of them only once. Approximately 16% of the sample comes from the top ten. Material: peripheral blood. These receptors were obtained from a man aged 50-59 years with acute or convalescent COVID-19.

The count of this clone is one. The rearrangement joins TRBV14 to TRBJ1-1; D uncertain. The ends were cut back, 8 bases at V and 6 bases at J, with 16 bases in the middle. The germline gives CDR1 SGHDN, CDR2 FVKESK. This CDR3 contains 13 residues. CDR3 sequence (DNA): TGTGCCAGCCAACTTTACAACGGGGCTGAAGCTTTCTTT. Protein: CASQLYNGAEAFF. Drawing the rest from reference TRBV14 and TRBJ1-1, the complete variable domain is EAGVTQFPSHSVIEKGQTVTLRCDPISGHDNLYWYRRVMGKEIKFLLHFVKESKQDESGMPNNRFLAERTGGTYSTLKVQPAELEDSGVYFCASQLYNGAEAFFGQGTRLTVV.

The rearrangement uses TRBV11-2 and TRBJ2-2, with D tentatively TRBD1 (5 bases). This CDR3 comprises 14 residues. Trimming removed 5 bases from V and 2 bases from J, with 9 bases in between. Germline-derived CDR1 and CDR2 are SGHAT and FQNNGV. CDR3 protein: CASSAWTNTGELFF. The CDR3 nucleotides read TGTGCCAGCAGCGCCTGGACAAACACCGGGGAGCTGTTTTTT.

The chain has TRBV28 and TRBJ1-1, with no clear D. The CDR3 covers 14 residues. CDR1 is MDHEN and CDR2 is SYDVKM in the germline V gene. Deletions cut 0 bases from V and 1 base from J, with 6 bases between. The CDR3 bases are TGTGCCAGCAGTTTATGGCAGGCGAACACTGAAGCTTTCTTT. Protein: CASSLWQANTEAFF.

This clone was seen once. The rearrangement uses TRBV25-1 and TRBJ2-1, with TRBD1 matching over 11 bases. The CDR3 is made up of 17 amino acids. V dropped 1 base and J dropped 2; count of bases not matched to a gene: 4. Germline V lookup: CDR1 MGHDK, CDR2 SYGVNS. As DNA, the CDR3 is TGTGCCAGCAGTGAATTAGGGGGACAGGGGGCCTACAATGAGCAGTTCTTC. This codes for CASSELGGQGAYNEQFF.

This sequence joins TRBV5-5 and TRBJ1-5; maybe TRBD1 (6 bases). The CDR3 has 16 amino acids. V shed 5 bases and J shed 2 bases, with 17 bases lying between them. Germline V gives CDR1 SGHKS, CDR2 YYEKEE (reference sequence). The CDR3 nucleotides are TGTGCCAGCAGTGTGTGGTTGGGGGCCGGCAATCAGCCCCAGCATTTT. This translates into CASSVWLGAGNQPQHF.

This chain links TRBV6-5 with TRBJ1-2; TRBD1 might be the D (6 bases). CDR3 length: 14 residues. Trimming removed 2 bases from V and 7 bases from J, with 14 bases in between. The V gene's germline CDR1 is MNHEY and CDR2 SVGAGI. The CDR3 is CASSYGRGSGGYTF. In DNA, the CDR3 is TGTGCCAGCAGTTACGGAAGGGGGTCGGGTGGCTACACCTTC.

V and J are TRBV10-3 and TRBJ1-1; tentatively, D is TRBD1 (5 bases). With 6 bases removed from V and 3 bases from J, the gap between germline ends came to 14 bases. CDR1 ENHRY and CDR2 SYGVKD come from the germline V gene. The length of the CDR3 is 14 residues. This chain's CDR3 is CAISSNGGDTEAFF. As DNA, the CDR3 is TGTGCCATCAGCTCGAACGGAGGGGACACTGAAGCTTTCTTT.

This clone came up a few times. The chain uses TRBV27 and TRBJ2-1; D possibly corresponds to TRBD2 (6 bases). Germline V CDR1 and CDR2: MNHEY, SMNVEV (reference sequence). The CDR3 length is 14 residues. V lost 6 bases and J 0 bases, leaving 9 bases between the germline ends. Written as DNA, the CDR3 is TGTGCCAGCAGGGCGGGGCACTCCTACAATGAGCAGTTCTTC. Encoded protein: CASRAGHSYNEQFF.

This chain connects TRBV18 to TRBJ1-2, with TRBD1 matching over 7 bases. The CDR3 contains 14 residues. V dropped 4 bases and J dropped 4; count of bases not matched to a gene: 6. Germline V gives CDR1 KGHSH, CDR2 LQKENI. In nucleotides, the CDR3 is TGTGCCAGCTCACTGACCCGGGACAGCTATGGCTACACCTTC. The encoded protein is CASSLTRDSYGYTF. The entire variable domain, with the rest obtained from reference TRBV18 and TRBJ1-2, is as follows: NAGVMQNPRHLVRRRGQEARLRCSPMKGHSHVYWYRQLPEEGLKFMVYLQKENIIDESGMPKERFSAEFPKEGPSILRIQQVVRGDSAAYFCASSLTRDSYGYTFGSGTRLTVV.

The chain recombines TRBV5-1 with TRBJ1-2; D gene unclear. Trimming removed 0 bases from V and 4 bases from J, with 19 bases in between. Germline lookup yields CDR1 SGHRS and CDR2 YFSETQ. There are 17 residues in the CDR3. CDR3 residues: CASSLADGRLAGYGYTF. The CDR3 DNA sequence: TGCGCCAGCAGCTTGGCGGACGGGAGATTGGCCGGCTATGGCTACACCTTC.

This rearrangement joins TRBV5-3 to TRBJ1-1; D uncertain. TRBV5-3 is placed among ORFs of uncertain function. There are 13 residues in the CDR3. The V gene lost 4 bases and the J gene lost 2 bases, with 9 bases spanning the gap. The CDR3: CARSEAVNTEAFF. In nucleotides, the CDR3 is TGTGCCAGAAGCGAGGCAGTAAACACTGAAGCTTTCTTT.

This clone was counted a single time. The chain is built from TRBV27 and TRBJ1-6; weak D call: TRBD1 (6 bases). Germline V CDR1 and CDR2: MNHEY, SMNVEV (reference sequence). The V gene lost 0 bases and the J gene lost 7 bases, with 10 bases spanning the gap. The CDR3 totals 15 residues. The DNA of the CDR3 is TGTGCCAGCAGTTTATCGCCGACAGGAAATTCACCCCTCCACTTT. This translates into CASSLSPTGNSPLHF.

This rearrangement joins TRBV6-1 to TRBJ1-1; D possibly corresponds to TRBD1 (6 bases). Per germline, CDR1 MNHNS and CDR2 SASEGT. There are 13 residues in the CDR3. V was clipped by 6 bases and J by 6 bases, with 14 bases between them. DNA for the CDR3: TGTGCCAGCAGGTCTCCAGGGGTTGCTGAAGCTTTCTTT. Protein product: CASRSPGVAEAFF.

The sample holds a few counts of this clone. The genes are TRBV28 and TRBJ1-1; D might be TRBD1 (6 bases). Germline CDR1 and CDR2: MDHEN and SYDVKM. The CDR3 loop spans 14 amino acids. V gave up 6 bases and J gave up 0 bases, with 11 bases separating them. The CDR3 sequence: CASRRGHMNTEAFF. The CDR3 bases are TGTGCCAGCAGACGGGGACATATGAACACTGAAGCTTTCTTT.

CDR3: CASSLWDREVEKLFF. CDR3 nucleotides: TGTGCCAGCAGCTTATGGGACAGGGAGGTCGAAAAACTGTTTTTT. This chain links TRBV11-2 with TRBJ1-4, with 9 bases aligning to TRBD1. Per germline, CDR1 SGHAT and CDR2 FQNNGV. CDR3 length: 15 amino acids. V lost 2 bases to trimming and J lost 8 bases; unmatched junction nucleotides: 6.

The V gene is TRBV18, the J gene TRBJ1-1; D is unclear. This CDR3 has 12 amino acids. Germline-derived CDR1 and CDR2 are KGHSH and LQKENI. V gave up 3 bases and J gave up 5 bases, with 7 bases separating them. CDR3 nucleotides: TGTGCCAGCTCACCTTTTTCAACTGAAGCTTTCTTT. Its protein product is CASSPFSTEAFF.

The genes are TRBV6-4 and TRBJ2-3, with unresolved D. CDR1 is MRHNA, CDR2 SNTAGT, per germline. Trimming removed 7 bases at V and 1 base at J, with 12 bases between. There are 14 residues in the CDR3. CDR3 sequence: CASKSQAGTDTQYF. The CDR3 DNA reads TGTGCCAGCAAATCCCAGGCAGGCACAGATACGCAGTATTTT.